These 11 T cell receptor beta chains originate from one sample sequenced in a study of cytomegalovirus exposure and HLA in healthy donors. In the PCR, 60 Vbeta and 13 Jbeta primers were used. Libraries were prepared by immunoSEQ multiplex PCR; TCRdb keeps only in-frame clonotypes and omits some of them. The table has more than 100,000 clones, approximately 80% seen once. The sample consisted of PBMCs. These receptors came from a woman aged 55-69 years in good health and CMV-seronegative.

Of note for this clone: The germline gene is not matched at one end of the junction; a read error may be the cause. The J gene is TRBJ2-7, the V gene TRBV7-9; 9 bases map to TRBD2. The CDR3 is 17 amino acids. Germline CDR1 is SEHNR and CDR2 is FQNEAQ (reference sequence). The CDR3, as DNA: TGTTCCAGCAGCTTAGGCGGGGGGGGATCGGGATCCTACGAGCAGTACTTC. It yields the protein CSSSLGGGGSGSYEQYF.

The V and J genes are TRBV5-6 and TRBJ2-7; TRBD2 matches at 12 bases. Trimming cost V 0 bases and J 7 bases; bases outside gene matches: 11. The CDR3 is 17 residues long. Germline V gives CDR1 SGHDT, CDR2 YYEEEE. The CDR3 region has the DNA TGTGCCAGCAGCTTGGGCCCCCCTAGCGGGAGGGCCCGGGAGCAGTACTTC. Amino acid sequence: CASSLGPPSGRAREQYF.

The chain combines TRBV19 with TRBJ2-3; 7 bases fit TRBD2. The germline gives CDR1 LNHDA, CDR2 SQIVND (reference sequence). The length of the CDR3 is 16 residues. V shed 6 bases, J shed 1 base, and the junction held 10 bases outside the gene matches. DNA for the CDR3: TGTGCCAGTAGAACCCCTGGCGGGAGTGGCACAGATACGCAGTATTTT. It encodes CASRTPGGSGTDTQYF.

V usage is TRBV4-1 and J usage is TRBJ2-1; D is possibly TRBD2 (6 bases). V lost 2 bases, J lost 2 bases, and 16 bases lay in between. The germline V gene encodes CDR1 MGHRA and CDR2 YSYEKL. The CDR3 runs 17 residues. This chain's CDR3 is CASSQTNREYPYNEQFF. CDR3 coding DNA: TGCGCCAGCAGCCAAACTAACCGGGAGTACCCCTACAATGAGCAGTTCTTC.

The chain uses TRBV5-1 and TRBJ2-7, with 11 bases matching TRBD2. Looked up from germline, CDR1 is SGHRS and CDR2 is YFSETQ. CDR3 length equals 19 residues. The J segment lost 3 bases and the V segment lost 0 bases, leaving 14 bases of the junction unmatched. The CDR3 region has the DNA TGCGCCAGCAGCTTGGTTTGGTCTAGCGGGAGGCTTCGTCTCTACGAGCAGTACTTC. Its protein product is CASSLVWSSGRLRLYEQYF.

This clone appeared a few times. V and J are TRBV7-8 and TRBJ2-7; 7 positions match TRBD2. V gave up 1 base and J gave up 7 bases; unmatched junction bases: 7. CDR3 length equals 14 residues. Germline V gives CDR1 SGHVS, CDR2 FQNEAQ. The CDR3 here is CASSLGRGGGEQYF. CDR3 sequence (DNA): TGTGCCAGCAGCTTAGGTCGCGGGGGTGGGGAGCAGTACTTC.

This rearrangement joins TRBV28 to TRBJ1-5, with D possibly matching TRBD1 (6 bases). The CDR3 spans 15 residues. Looked up from germline, CDR1 is MDHEN and CDR2 is SYDVKM. The ends were cut back, 2 bases at V and 1 base at J, with 9 bases in the middle. This CDR3 reads CASSLRTESNQPQHF. The CDR3 DNA sequence: TGTGCCAGCAGTTTAAGGACAGAAAGCAATCAGCCCCAGCATTTT. Using reference TRBV28 and TRBJ1-5 for the parts outside the CDR3, the full variable domain is DVKVTQSSRYLVKRTGEKVFLECVQDMDHENMFWYRQDPGLGLRLIYFSYDVKMKEKGDIPEGYSVSREKKERFSLILESASTNQTSMYLCASSLRTESNQPQHFGDGTRLSIL.

The J gene is TRBJ1-1, the V gene TRBV29-1, with 10 nucleotides matching TRBD1. CDR1 and CDR2 from the germline V gene are SQVTM and ANQGSEA. Trimming took 7 bases from V and 5 from J; bases not matched to a gene: 4. CDR3 length: 12 amino acids. The CDR3 DNA reads as TGCAGCGCGGGGGACAGGGGAACTGAAGCTTTCTTT. Amino acids: CSAGDRGTEAFF.

This chain links TRBV5-1 with TRBJ2-5, with D perhaps TRBD2 (6 bases). Germline V gives CDR1 SGHRS, CDR2 YFSETQ. CDR3 size: 15 residues. V was trimmed by 4 bases and J by 0 bases, leaving 13 bases between them. CDR3 in amino acids: CASSGGTVYQETQYF. The CDR3 coding sequence is TGCGCCAGCAGCGGGGGGACTGTGTACCAAGAGACCCAGTACTTC.

This clone has more than one count but fewer than ten. V and J are TRBV2 and TRBJ2-1, with 8 bases that match TRBD2. The CDR3 has 19 amino acids. With V trimmed by 5 bases and J by 1 base, 16 bases remained unmatched. Germline V lookup: CDR1 SNHLY, CDR2 FYNNEI. CDR3 DNA: TGTGCCAGCAGTAGCGCCGGGCGGGAGGCATTGGATTCCTACAATGAGCAGTTCTTC. Translation gives CASSSAGREALDSYNEQFF.

The chain links TRBV5-1 to TRBJ2-2; 12 nucleotides match TRBD2. Germline V gives CDR1 SGHRS, CDR2 YFSETQ. The CDR3 runs to 15 residues. V shed 4 bases, J shed 7 bases, and the junction held 5 bases outside the gene matches. The CDR3: CASSRLAGDNGELFF. The CDR3 nucleotides are TGCGCCAGCAGCAGACTAGCGGGAGATAACGGGGAGCTGTTTTTT.